This TCR beta chain is from a study of PD-1 blockade in classical Hodgkin lymphoma. Study-level results: What caused the repertoire differences, perhaps disease activity or prior therapy, remains undefined. Before treatment, TCR diversity in newly diagnosed patients was reportedly lower than in healthy donors.

The protocol was immunoSEQ multiplex PCR, while the TCRdb copy is restricted to in-frame clones and leaves out a portion. The sample gives 30,000 to 40,000 clones, around 89% of which show up once; less than 0.25% is in the top ten. Only one count was recorded for this clone. Its antigen is unknown. The time point is: newly diagnosed, previously untreated cHL patient sample. By magnetic negative selection, CD4+ T cells were purified from thawed PBMCs. For comparison, PBMCs from newly diagnosed, untreated classical Hodgkin lymphoma were used. Per the germline V gene, CDR1 is MNHEY and CDR2 is SVGAGI. Trimming removed 4 bases from V and 1 base from J, with 11 bases in between. The length of the CDR3 is 15 residues.

The source of this sequence is a human donor with classical Hodgkin lymphoma. Sequences were obtained from CD4+ T cells from blood. V usage is TRBV6-5 and J usage is TRBJ1-3, with D possibly being TRBD1 (6 bases). The CDR3 region has the DNA TGTGCCAGCAGTTCGGGGGGCATTTCTGGAAACACCATATATTTT. The encoded protein is CASSSGGISGNTIYF.